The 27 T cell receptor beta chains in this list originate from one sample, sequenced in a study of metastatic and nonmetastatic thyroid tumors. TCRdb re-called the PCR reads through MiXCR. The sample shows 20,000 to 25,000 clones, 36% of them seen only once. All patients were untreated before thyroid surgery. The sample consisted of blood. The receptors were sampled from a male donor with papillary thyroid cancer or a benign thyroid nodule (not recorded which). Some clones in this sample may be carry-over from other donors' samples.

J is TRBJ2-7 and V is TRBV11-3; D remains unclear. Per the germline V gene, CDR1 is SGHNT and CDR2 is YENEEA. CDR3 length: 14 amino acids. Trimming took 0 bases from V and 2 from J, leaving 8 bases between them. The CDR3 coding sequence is TGTGCCAGCAGCTTAGACCCCGCCGCCTACGAGCAGTACTTC. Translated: CASSLDPAAYEQYF.

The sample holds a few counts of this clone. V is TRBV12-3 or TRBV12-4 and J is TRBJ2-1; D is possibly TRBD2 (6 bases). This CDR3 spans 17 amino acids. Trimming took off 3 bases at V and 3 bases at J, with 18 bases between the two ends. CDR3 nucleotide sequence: TGTGCCAGCAGTTTCCTCAAACCTGGCGGGATCTACAATGAGCAGTTCTTC. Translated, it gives CASSFLKPGGIYNEQFF.

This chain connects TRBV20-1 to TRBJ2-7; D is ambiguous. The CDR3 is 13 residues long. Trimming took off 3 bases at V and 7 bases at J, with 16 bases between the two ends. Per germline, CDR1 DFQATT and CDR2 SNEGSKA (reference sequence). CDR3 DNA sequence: TGCAGTGCTAGCGACCTCGGTCTGGGGGAGCAGTACTTC. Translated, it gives CSASDLGLGEQYF.

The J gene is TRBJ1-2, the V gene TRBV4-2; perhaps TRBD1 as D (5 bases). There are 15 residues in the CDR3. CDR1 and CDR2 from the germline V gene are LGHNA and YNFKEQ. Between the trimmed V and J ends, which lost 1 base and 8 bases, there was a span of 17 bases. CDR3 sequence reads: CASSQVGATVDGYTF. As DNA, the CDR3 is TGTGCCAGCAGCCAAGTAGGTGCGACAGTGGACGGCTACACCTTC.

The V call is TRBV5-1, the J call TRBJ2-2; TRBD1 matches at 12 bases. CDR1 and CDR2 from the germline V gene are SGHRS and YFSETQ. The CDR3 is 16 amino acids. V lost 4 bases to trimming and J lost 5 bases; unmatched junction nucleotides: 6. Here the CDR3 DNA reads TGCGCCAGCAGCCAGGGGACAGGGGGCAGAACCGGGGAGCTGTTTTTT. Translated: CASSQGTGGRTGELFF.

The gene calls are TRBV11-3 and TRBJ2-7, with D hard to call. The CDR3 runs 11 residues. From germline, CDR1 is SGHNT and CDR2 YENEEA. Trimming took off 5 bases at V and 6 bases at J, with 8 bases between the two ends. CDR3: CASSKEREQYF. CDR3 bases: TGTGCCAGCAGCAAGGAGCGCGAGCAGTACTTC.

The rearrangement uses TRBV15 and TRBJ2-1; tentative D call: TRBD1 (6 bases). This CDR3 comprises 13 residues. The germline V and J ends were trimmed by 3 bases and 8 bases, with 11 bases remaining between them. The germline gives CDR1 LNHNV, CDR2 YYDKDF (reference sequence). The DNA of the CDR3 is TGTGCCACCAGCAGGAATCAGGGGCATGAGCAGTTCTTC. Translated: CATSRNQGHEQFF.

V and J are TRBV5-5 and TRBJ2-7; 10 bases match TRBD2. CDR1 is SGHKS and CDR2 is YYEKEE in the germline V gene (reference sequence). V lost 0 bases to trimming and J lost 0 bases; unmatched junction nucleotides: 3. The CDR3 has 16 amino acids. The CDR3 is CASSLGLAGFSYEQYF. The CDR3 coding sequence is TGTGCCAGCAGCTTGGGACTAGCGGGTTTCTCCTACGAGCAGTACTTC.

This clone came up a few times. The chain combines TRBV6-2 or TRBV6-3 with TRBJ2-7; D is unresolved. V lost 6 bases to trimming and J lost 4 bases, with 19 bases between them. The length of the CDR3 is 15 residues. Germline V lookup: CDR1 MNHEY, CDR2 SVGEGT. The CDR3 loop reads CASSFRSTALYEQYF. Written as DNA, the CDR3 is TGTGCCAGCAGCTTTAGGTCTACAGCATTATACGAGCAGTACTTC.

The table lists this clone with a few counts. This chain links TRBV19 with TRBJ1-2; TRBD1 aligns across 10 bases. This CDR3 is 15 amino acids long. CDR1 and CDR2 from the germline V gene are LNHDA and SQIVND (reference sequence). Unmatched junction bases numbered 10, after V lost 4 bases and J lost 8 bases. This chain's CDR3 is CASSKSGTGAQGYTF. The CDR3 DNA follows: TGTGCCAGTAGTAAATCCGGGACAGGGGCGCAAGGCTACACCTTC.

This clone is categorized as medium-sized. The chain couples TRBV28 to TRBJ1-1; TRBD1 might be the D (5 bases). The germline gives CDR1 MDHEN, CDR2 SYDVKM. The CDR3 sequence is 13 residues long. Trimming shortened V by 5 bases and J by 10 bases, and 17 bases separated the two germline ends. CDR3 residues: CASSLATLGGAFF. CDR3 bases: TGTGCCAGCAGTCTTGCGACCCTTGGGGGAGCTTTCTTT. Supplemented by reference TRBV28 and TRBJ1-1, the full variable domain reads DVKVTQSSRYLVKRTGEKVFLECVQDMDHENMFWYRQDPGLGLRLIYFSYDVKMKEKGDIPEGYSVSREKKERFSLILESASTNQTSMYLCASSLATLGGAFFGQGTRLTVV.

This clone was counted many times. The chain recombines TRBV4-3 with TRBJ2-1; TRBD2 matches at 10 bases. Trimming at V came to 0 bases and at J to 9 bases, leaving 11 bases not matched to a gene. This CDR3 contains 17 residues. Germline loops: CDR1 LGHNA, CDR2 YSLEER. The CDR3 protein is CASSQDQAGGPRAEQFF. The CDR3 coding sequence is TGCGCCAGCAGCCAAGATCAAGCGGGAGGGCCCAGGGCTGAGCAGTTCTTC.

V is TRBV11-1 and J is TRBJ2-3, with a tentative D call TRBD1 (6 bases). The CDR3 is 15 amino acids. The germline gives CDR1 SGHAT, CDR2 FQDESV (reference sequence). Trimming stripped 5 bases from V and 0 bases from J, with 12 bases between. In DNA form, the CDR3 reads TGTGCCAGCAGCGCCGACAGGCAAAGCACAGATACGCAGTATTTT. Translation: CASSADRQSTDTQYF.

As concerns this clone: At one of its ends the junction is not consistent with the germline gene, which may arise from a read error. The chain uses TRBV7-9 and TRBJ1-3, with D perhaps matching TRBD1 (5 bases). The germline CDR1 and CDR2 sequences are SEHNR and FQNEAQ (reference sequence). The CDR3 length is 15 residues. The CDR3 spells CASSSGGTPWNTIYF. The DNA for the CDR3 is TGTGCCAGTAGCTCGGGGGGGACCCCCTGGAACACCATATATTTT.

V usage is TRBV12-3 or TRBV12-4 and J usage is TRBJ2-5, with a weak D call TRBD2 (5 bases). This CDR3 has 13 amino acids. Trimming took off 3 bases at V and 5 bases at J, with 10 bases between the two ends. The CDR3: CASSFLGGETQYF. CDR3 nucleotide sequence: TGTGCCAGCAGTTTCTTGGGCGGGGAGACCCAGTACTTC.

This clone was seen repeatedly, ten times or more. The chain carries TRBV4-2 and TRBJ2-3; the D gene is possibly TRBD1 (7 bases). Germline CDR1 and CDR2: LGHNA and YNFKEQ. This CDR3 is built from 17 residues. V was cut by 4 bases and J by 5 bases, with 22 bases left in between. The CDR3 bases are TGTGCCAGCAGCCTCGGAGGGGGCGGAGGGAGGAGAGATACGCAGTATTTT. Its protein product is CASSLGGGGGRRDTQYF.

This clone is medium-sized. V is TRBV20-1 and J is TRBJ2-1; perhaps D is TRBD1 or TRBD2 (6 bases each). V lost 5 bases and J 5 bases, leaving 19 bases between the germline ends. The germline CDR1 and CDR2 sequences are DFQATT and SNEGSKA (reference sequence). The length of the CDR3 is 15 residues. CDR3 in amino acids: CSAPKGGASDNEQFF. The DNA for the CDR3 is TGCAGTGCTCCGAAGGGGGGAGCGTCCGACAATGAGCAGTTCTTC.

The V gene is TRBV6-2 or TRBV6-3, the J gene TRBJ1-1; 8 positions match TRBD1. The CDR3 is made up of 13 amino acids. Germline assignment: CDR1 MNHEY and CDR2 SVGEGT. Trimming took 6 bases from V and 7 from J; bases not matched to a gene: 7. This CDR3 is CASRQGARGEAFF. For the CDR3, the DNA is TGTGCCAGCAGGCAGGGGGCGCGGGGTGAAGCTTTCTTT.

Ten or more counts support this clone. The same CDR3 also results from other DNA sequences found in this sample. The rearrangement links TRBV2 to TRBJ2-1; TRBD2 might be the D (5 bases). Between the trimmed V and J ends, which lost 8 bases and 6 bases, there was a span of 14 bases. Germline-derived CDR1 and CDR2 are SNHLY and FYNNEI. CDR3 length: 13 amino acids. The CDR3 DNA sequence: TGTGCCAGCTCCCCGGGGTACTCCAATGAGCAGTTCTTC. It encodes CASSPGYSNEQFF.

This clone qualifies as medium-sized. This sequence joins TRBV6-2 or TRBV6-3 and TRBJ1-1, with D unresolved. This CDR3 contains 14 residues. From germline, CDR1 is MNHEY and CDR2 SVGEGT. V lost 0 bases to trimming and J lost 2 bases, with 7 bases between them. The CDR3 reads CASSYSGFNTEAFF. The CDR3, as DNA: TGTGCCAGCAGTTACTCGGGATTTAACACTGAAGCTTTCTTT.

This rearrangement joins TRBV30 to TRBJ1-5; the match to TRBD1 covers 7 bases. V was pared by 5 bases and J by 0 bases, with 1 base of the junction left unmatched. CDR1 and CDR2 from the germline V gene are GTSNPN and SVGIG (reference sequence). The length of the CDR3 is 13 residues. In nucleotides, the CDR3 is TGTGCCTGGGGACAGGATAGCAATCAGCCCCAGCATTTT. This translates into CAWGQDSNQPQHF.

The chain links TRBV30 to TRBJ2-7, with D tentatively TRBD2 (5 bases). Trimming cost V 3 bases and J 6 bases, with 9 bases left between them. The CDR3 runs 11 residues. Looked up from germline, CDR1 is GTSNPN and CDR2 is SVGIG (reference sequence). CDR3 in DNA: TGTGCCTGGAGAGGAGGTTCCGAGCAGTACTTC. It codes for CAWRGGSEQYF.

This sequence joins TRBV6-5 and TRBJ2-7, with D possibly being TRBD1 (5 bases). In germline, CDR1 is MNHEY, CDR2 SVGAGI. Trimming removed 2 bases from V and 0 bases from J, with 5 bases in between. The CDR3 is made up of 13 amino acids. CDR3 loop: CASSYDSSYEQYF. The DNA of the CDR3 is TGTGCCAGCAGTTACGACAGCTCCTACGAGCAGTACTTC.

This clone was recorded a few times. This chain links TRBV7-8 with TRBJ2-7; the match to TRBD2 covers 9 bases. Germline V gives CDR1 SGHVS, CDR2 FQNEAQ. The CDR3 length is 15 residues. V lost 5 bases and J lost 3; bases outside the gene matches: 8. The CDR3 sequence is CASSDVAGDVYEQYF. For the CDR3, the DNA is TGTGCCAGCAGCGACGTAGCGGGAGACGTCTACGAGCAGTACTTC.

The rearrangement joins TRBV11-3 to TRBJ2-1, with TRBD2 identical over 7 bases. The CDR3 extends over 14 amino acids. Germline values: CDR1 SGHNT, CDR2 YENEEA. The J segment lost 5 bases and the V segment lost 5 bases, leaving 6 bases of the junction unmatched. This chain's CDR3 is CASSAWGRDNEQFF. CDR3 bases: TGTGCCAGCAGCGCCTGGGGGAGGGACAATGAGCAGTTCTTC.

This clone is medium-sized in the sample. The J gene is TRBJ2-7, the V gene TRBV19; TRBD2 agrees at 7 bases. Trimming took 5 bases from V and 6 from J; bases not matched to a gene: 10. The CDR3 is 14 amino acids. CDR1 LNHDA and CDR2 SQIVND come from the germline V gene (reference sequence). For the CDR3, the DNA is TGTGCCAGTAGTGTCCGGGACTACGCGGGCGAGCAGTACTTC. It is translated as CASSVRDYAGEQYF.

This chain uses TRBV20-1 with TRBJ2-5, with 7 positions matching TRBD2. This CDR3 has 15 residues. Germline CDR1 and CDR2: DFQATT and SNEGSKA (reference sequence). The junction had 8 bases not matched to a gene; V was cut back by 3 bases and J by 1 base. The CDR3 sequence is CSASERGGSQETQYF. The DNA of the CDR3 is TGCAGTGCTAGTGAGAGGGGAGGGTCCCAAGAGACCCAGTACTTC.